Listed here are 25 T cell receptor beta chains from one sample, sequenced in a study of long-term antiretroviral therapy in people with HIV. Assay version v3.0 of immunoSEQ was used, and it was run at survey level. Assay: immunoSEQ multiplex PCR; the TCRdb copy retains only in-frame clones and omits some. The sample records fewer than 20,000 clones, around 87% being singletons. Sequenced material: unsorted PBMCs, taken 4.2 years after starting antiretroviral therapy. Receptor source: a man aged 45-60 years with HIV.

The chain recombines TRBV25-1 with TRBJ2-2; maybe TRBD2 (6 bases). Germline lookup yields CDR1 MGHDK and CDR2 SYGVNS. CDR3 size: 15 residues. Trimming pared 3 bases from V and 4 bases from J, leaving 12 bases between. In DNA form, the CDR3 reads TGTGCCAGCAGTGAGCGGGGAAGAGTCACCGGGGAGCTGTTTTTT. Amino acid sequence: CASSERGRVTGELFF.

V is TRBV4-1 and J is TRBJ2-7; a weak D match, TRBD2 (5 bases). The CDR3 is 12 amino acids. Germline CDR1 MGHRA, CDR2 YSYEKL. The ends were cut back, 1 base at V and 4 bases at J, with 5 bases in the middle. The CDR3, as DNA: TGCGCCAGCAGCCAAGCGGGGTACGAGCAGTACTTC. Protein sequence: CASSQAGYEQYF.

V and J are TRBV4-3 and TRBJ2-2; D may match TRBD1 or TRBD2 (7 bases each). The CDR3 sequence is 19 residues long. Germline V lookup: CDR1 LGHNA, CDR2 YSLEER. Trimming pared 0 bases from V and 6 bases from J, leaving 23 bases between. The CDR3 region is CASSQDLPSGGGPPGELFF. CDR3 DNA: TGCGCCAGCAGCCAAGATCTGCCGTCAGGGGGGGGCCCGCCCGGGGAGCTGTTTTTT.

The chain recombines TRBV4-1 with TRBJ2-5, with D perhaps TRBD1 (6 bases). The CDR3 totals 15 residues. From germline, CDR1 is MGHRA and CDR2 YSYEKL. V lost 6 bases and J 2 bases, leaving 16 bases between the germline ends. CDR3 region: CASSPLPGVQETQYF. CDR3 nucleotides: TGCGCCAGCAGTCCCCTCCCAGGGGTACAAGAGACCCAGTACTTC.

Here the CDR3 DNA reads TGCGCCAGCAATAAAGGACAGGGGATTGATGAGCAGTTCTTC. Its translation: CASNKGQGIDEQFF. The chain uses TRBV4-1 and TRBJ2-1; 9 nucleotides match TRBD1. Losses at the gene ends were 7 bases for V and 8 bases for J; bases not matched to a gene: 9. Germline CDR1 and CDR2: MGHRA and YSYEKL. The CDR3 spans 14 residues.

In its sample, this clone was seen a few times. The chain recombines TRBV5-5 with TRBJ1-3, with D maybe TRBD1 (5 bases). Trimming took 3 bases from V and 1 from J, leaving 11 bases between them. Germline V gives CDR1 SGHKS, CDR2 YYEKEE (reference sequence). The CDR3 extends over 15 amino acids. CDR3 sequence reads: CASSSSGTSGNTIYF. DNA of the CDR3: TGTGCCAGCAGCTCAAGTGGGACGTCTGGAAACACCATATATTTT.

The V and J genes are TRBV30 and TRBJ1-1, with unresolved D. V gave up 2 bases and J gave up 5 bases, with 15 bases separating them. This CDR3 comprises 14 residues. Germline CDR1 is GTSNPN and CDR2 is SVGIG (reference sequence). The CDR3 DNA is TGTGCCTGGAGTCCAATATTGGTGGGAACTGAAGCTTTCTTT. This sequence encodes CAWSPILVGTEAFF.

The chain recombines TRBV9 with TRBJ2-3; 12 bases agree with TRBD2. CDR1 SGDLS and CDR2 YYNGEE come from the germline V gene. The CDR3 runs to 16 residues. V was clipped by 4 bases and J by 5 bases; unmatched bases: 8. CDR3: CASSIRLAGVGDTQYF. In DNA, the CDR3 is TGTGCCAGCAGCATCCGACTAGCGGGGGTTGGAGATACGCAGTATTTT.

The chain has TRBV10-3 and TRBJ2-7; TRBD1 aligns across 11 bases. The V segment lost 6 bases and the J segment 6 bases; nucleotides outside the gene matches: 7. CDR1 and CDR2 from the germline V gene are ENHRY and SYGVKD. The CDR3 contains 14 residues. The CDR3 reads CAISLDRGPLEQYF. In nucleotides, the CDR3 is TGTGCCATCAGCTTGGACAGGGGGCCTCTCGAGCAGTACTTC.

The chain recombines TRBV18 with TRBJ2-3; D not certain. V shed 0 bases and J shed 6 bases, with 7 bases lying between them. There are 13 residues in the CDR3. Germline V gene lookup returns CDR1 KGHSH and CDR2 LQKENI. In DNA, the CDR3 is TGTGCCAGCTCACCACCGAGGACGGATACGCAGTATTTT. It codes for CASSPPRTDTQYF. The variable domain in full, with the rest retrieved from reference TRBV18 and TRBJ2-3, is NAGVMQNPRHLVRRRGQEARLRCSPMKGHSHVYWYRQLPEEGLKFMVYLQKENIIDESGMPKERFSAEFPKEGPSILRIQQVVRGDSAAYFCASSPPRTDTQYFGPGTRLTVL.

V is TRBV7-9 and J is TRBJ2-7; TRBD1 agrees at 8 bases. Trimming at V came to 0 bases and at J to 0 bases, leaving 4 bases not matched to a gene. Germline CDR1 SEHNR, CDR2 FQNEAQ (reference sequence). This CDR3 is 16 amino acids long. CDR3 bases: TGTGCCAGCAGCTTAGCGTTTGGACAGGGCTCCTACGAGCAGTACTTC. This translates into CASSLAFGQGSYEQYF.

This clone has more than one count but fewer than ten. For the CDR3, the DNA is TGTGCCAGTAGTATTCTTGACAGTCCCTACGAGCAGTACTTC. This sequence encodes CASSILDSPYEQYF. The chain is built from TRBV19 and TRBJ2-7; perhaps TRBD1 as D (5 bases). The V end lost 3 bases, the J end lost 2 bases, and 11 bases lay between the germline ends. Germline V CDR1 and CDR2: LNHDA, SQIVND (reference sequence). The CDR3 runs to 14 residues.

The chain is built from TRBV2 and TRBJ1-2, with D perhaps TRBD1 (6 bases). V dropped 3 bases and J dropped 8 bases, with 10 bases sitting between them. From germline, CDR1 is SNHLY and CDR2 FYNNEI. This CDR3 comprises 12 residues. DNA for the CDR3: TGTGCCAGCAGTGATCGTGACAGGGGCTACACCTTC. This sequence encodes CASSDRDRGYTF.

The rearrangement joins TRBV5-1 to TRBJ2-7; the match to TRBD2 covers 12 bases. The V and J ends lost 3 bases and 2 bases, in that order; junction bases with no gene match: 15. The CDR3 spans 19 residues. Germline V CDR1 and CDR2: SGHRS, YFSETQ. The CDR3 reads CASSSEGLAGGLRAYEQYF. The CDR3 coding sequence is TGCGCCAGCAGCTCGGAGGGCCTAGCGGGGGGGCTTCGTGCCTACGAGCAGTACTTC.

The chain joins TRBV28 to TRBJ2-7, with D perhaps assigned TRBD1 or TRBD2 (5 bases each). CDR1 is MDHEN, CDR2 SYDVKM, per germline. Deletions cut 6 bases from V and 6 bases from J, with 12 bases between. The CDR3 spans 12 residues. The CDR3 here is CASSRWGTEQYF. The CDR3, as DNA: TGTGCCAGCAGCCGGTGGGGGACCGAGCAGTACTTC.

In this sample, this clone turned up a few times. The rearrangement joins TRBV14 to TRBJ2-2; D is ambiguous. Trimming shortened V by 0 bases and J by 8 bases, and 4 bases separated the two germline ends. CDR3 length: 12 residues. Germline CDR1 is SGHDN and CDR2 is FVKESK. CDR3 DNA sequence: TGTGCCAGCAGCCAAGATGCGGGGGAGCTGTTTTTT. This codes for CASSQDAGELFF.

This chain connects TRBV6-1 to TRBJ2-2; D is uncertain. V was cut by 3 bases and J by 7 bases, with 9 bases left in between. The CDR3 runs 13 residues. The germline V gene encodes CDR1 MNHNS and CDR2 SASEGT. Here the CDR3 reads CASSDSVYGELFF. DNA for the CDR3: TGTGCCAGCAGTGACTCGGTTTACGGGGAGCTGTTTTTT.

The chain links TRBV4-3 to TRBJ2-7; D remains unclear. Germline lookup yields CDR1 LGHNA and CDR2 YSLEER. The V gene lost 1 base and the J gene lost 0 bases, with 10 bases spanning the gap. CDR3 length: 15 amino acids. Written as DNA, the CDR3 is TGCGCCAGCAGCCAAGGGTACAGCCTCTCCTACGAGCAGTACTTC. As protein: CASSQGYSLSYEQYF.

This chain uses TRBV5-1 with TRBJ2-3, with D possibly being TRBD1 or TRBD2 (5 bases each). This CDR3 comprises 15 residues. Germline-derived CDR1 and CDR2 are SGHRS and YFSETQ. Trimming left V 4 bases short and J 5 bases short, with 17 bases between. CDR3 in DNA: TGCGCCAGCAGCGGGGACGGTTACACGGAAGATACGCAGTATTTT. Encoded protein: CASSGDGYTEDTQYF.

This chain links TRBV5-5 with TRBJ1-5; the D gene is possibly TRBD1 (6 bases). Germline loops: CDR1 SGHKS, CDR2 YYEKEE (reference sequence). Trimming stripped 0 bases from V and 5 bases from J, with 6 bases between. The CDR3 totals 13 residues. CDR3 amino acids: CASSLDRDQPQHF. The CDR3 DNA reads as TGTGCCAGCAGCTTGGACAGGGATCAGCCCCAGCATTTT. Filled out from reference TRBV5-5 and TRBJ1-5, the complete variable domain reads DAGVTQSPTHLIKTRGQQVTLRCSPISGHKSVSWYQQVLGQGPQFIFQYYEKEERGRGNFPDRFSARQFPNYSSELNVNALLLGDSALYLCASSLDRDQPQHFGDGTRLSIL.

In DNA, the CDR3 is TGTGCCAGCAGCTTGTGGGACAGGGGTGGTTCTGAAAAACTGTTTTTT. This translates into CASSLWDRGGSEKLFF. V and J are TRBV5-4 and TRBJ1-4, with TRBD1 matching 10 bases. Germline V gene sequence: CDR1 SGHNT, CDR2 YYREEE (reference sequence). V lost 1 base and J lost 7; bases outside the gene matches: 7. CDR3 length: 16 residues. Combining the CDR3 with reference TRBV5-4 and TRBJ1-4 gives the whole variable domain ETGVTQSPTHLIKTRGQQVTLRCSSQSGHNTVSWYQQALGQGPQFIFQYYREEENGRGNFPPRFSGLQFPNYSSELNVNALELDDSALYLCASSLWDRGGSEKLFFGSGTQLSVL.

This sequence joins TRBV15 and TRBJ1-4; D is possibly TRBD1 (5 bases). The V end lost 5 bases, the J end lost 0 bases, and 10 bases lay between the germline ends. The germline CDR1 and CDR2 sequences are LNHNV and YYDKDF (reference sequence). This CDR3 comprises 15 residues. The CDR3 nucleotides are TGTGCCACCAGCGGACACCAGACAACTAATGAAAAACTGTTTTTT. Translation: CATSGHQTTNEKLFF.

V usage is TRBV10-1 and J usage is TRBJ2-2; TRBD1 is a possible D gene (5 bases). Germline CDR1 and CDR2: WNHNN and SYGVQD (reference sequence). The CDR3 covers 14 residues. V dropped 4 bases and J dropped 3 bases, with 9 bases sitting between them. The CDR3 here is CASSADRYTGELFF. Written as DNA, the CDR3 is TGCGCCAGCAGTGCCGACAGATACACCGGGGAGCTGTTTTTT.

The V and J genes are TRBV27 and TRBJ1-3, with D uncertain. This CDR3 has 15 amino acids. V was cut by 0 bases and J by 7 bases, with 13 bases left in between. CDR1 and CDR2 (germline): MNHEY, SMNVEV (reference sequence). CDR3 DNA: TGTGCCAGCAGTTTATCGATACCTCCTCGGAACACCATATATTTT. This translates into CASSLSIPPRNTIYF.

The chain has TRBV2 and TRBJ2-3; D tentatively reads TRBD1 or TRBD2 (5 bases each). V gave up 8 bases and J gave up 1 base, with 13 bases separating them. This CDR3 region has 14 residues. CDR1 and CDR2 (germline): SNHLY, FYNNEI. CDR3 nucleotides: TGTGCCAGCGGGCCGGGGCGACGCACAGATACGCAGTATTTT. This translates into CASGPGRRTDTQYF.